This TCR beta chain was documented in a study of identical twins. TCRdb re-analysed the 5' RACE reads in MiXCR, keeping a single row per CDR3 protein. The repertoire has roughly 480,000 distinct CDR3 sequences, roughly 24% of them found once; the top ten carry over 2.5%. Trimming took 3 bases from V and 5 from J, leaving 17 bases between them. This CDR3 has 16 residues. CDR1 and CDR2 from the germline V gene are DFQATT and SNEGSKA (reference sequence). These data were also filed under a second study, of T cells expressing NK-cell markers. From that second work: Among the experiments, several used an anti-gamma-delta TCR antibody to restrict sorting to alpha-beta TCR T cells. Dominant NKG2C+ clonotypes accounted for roughly 1.0-7.0% of CD8+ T cells in roughly 6 donors.

The chain employs TRBV20-1 and TRBJ1-6, with D possibly being TRBD1 (6 bases). This clonotype was sampled from a woman aged 18-35 years in good health. The sequencing sample was made of CD4+ T cells sorted from blood. The CDR3 here is CSARWGRGPHNSPLHF. DNA of the CDR3: TGCAGTGCTAGGTGGGGCAGGGGCCCCCATAATTCACCCCTCCACTTT.